The 25 T cell receptor beta chains listed next were all sequenced from one sample in a study of identical twins. TCRdb re-derived calls from the 5' RACE reads in MiXCR, one entry per CDR3 protein. Of a few hundred thousand distinct CDR3 sequences listed, about 18% are singletons. The sequenced material came from naive T cells sorted from blood. The receptors come from a man aged 50-60 years in good health.

This chain joins TRBV28 and TRBJ2-5; TRBD1 matches at 9 bases. J was trimmed by 2 bases and V by 2 bases; bases with no gene match: 0. CDR1 and CDR2 (germline): MDHEN, SYDVKM. This CDR3 is 14 amino acids long. CDR3 sequence reads: CASSLGTGQETQYF. CDR3 coding DNA: TGTGCCAGCAGTTTAGGGACAGGGCAAGAGACCCAGTACTTC.

This clonotype has a count of ten or more. This chain's CDR3 is CSASGLAGTSYNEQFF. Written as DNA, the CDR3 is TGCAGTGCTAGTGGGCTAGCGGGAACATCCTACAATGAGCAGTTCTTC. This chain connects TRBV20-1 to TRBJ2-1; 9 nucleotides align to TRBD2. CDR3 length: 16 residues. J gave up 1 base and V 3 bases, and 7 bases lay outside the gene matches. Germline-derived CDR1 and CDR2 are DFQATT and SNEGSKA (reference sequence).

This clonotype was picked up a small number of times. V usage is TRBV5-1 and J usage is TRBJ1-6; D is perhaps TRBD1 (5 bases). CDR1 is SGHRS and CDR2 is YFSETQ in the germline V gene. Trimming cost V 4 bases and J 8 bases, with 25 bases left between them. The CDR3 covers 18 residues. The CDR3 region has the DNA TGCGCCAGCAGCCCACTGGTCCAGGGTAGTAAATATGATTCACCCCTCCACTTT. Residues: CASSPLVQGSKYDSPLHF.

This chain uses TRBV12-3 or TRBV12-4 with TRBJ2-1; 7 positions agree with TRBD2. This CDR3 contains 15 residues. After removal of 4 bases from V and 3 bases from J, the junction contained 6 bases not matched to a gene. The CDR3 bases are TGTGCCAGCAGTTCCCTGGGGGGGGGCTACAATGAGCAGTTCTTC. Translation gives CASSSLGGGYNEQFF.

A few counts support this clonotype. The chain has TRBV4-3 and TRBJ2-1, with TRBD2 matching 7 bases. The CDR3 has 15 amino acids. Germline assignment: CDR1 LGHNA and CDR2 YSLEER. Trimming took 1 base from V and 3 from J; bases not matched to a gene: 3. The CDR3 DNA reads TGCGCCAGCAGCCAAGCGGCGGGAGACTACAATGAGCAGTTCTTC. Translating gives CASSQAAGDYNEQFF.

This clonotype was counted ten times or more. The chain combines TRBV5-1 with TRBJ1-5, with D uncertain. V was clipped by 0 bases and J by 1 base, with 8 bases between them. The CDR3 is made up of 15 amino acids. CDR1 and CDR2 (germline): SGHRS, YFSETQ. CDR3 nucleotide sequence: TGCGCCAGCAGCTTGGACGCGGGGAGCAATCAGCCCCAGCATTTT. As protein: CASSLDAGSNQPQHF.

V and J are TRBV4-3 and TRBJ2-4; D unclear. CDR1 and CDR2 from the germline V gene are LGHNA and YSLEER. The CDR3 extends over 20 amino acids. The V gene lost 0 bases and the J gene lost 0 bases, with 21 bases spanning the gap. The CDR3 nucleotides are TGCGCCAGCAGCCAAGACGCTATAGGGATAACTTTGGGAGCCAAAAACATTCAGTACTTC. This codes for CASSQDAIGITLGAKNIQYF.

This clonotype has just a few counts. V usage is TRBV5-1 and J usage is TRBJ2-7; D is unresolved. V gave up 0 bases and J gave up 9 bases, with 19 bases separating them. Germline values: CDR1 SGHRS, CDR2 YFSETQ. This CDR3 is 15 amino acids long. The CDR3 here is CASSLDRPQLGLQYF. The DNA for the CDR3 is TGCGCCAGCAGCTTGGACCGACCCCAGCTAGGATTGCAGTACTTC.

This clonotype was seen a handful of times. V is TRBV30 and J is TRBJ1-5, with D hard to call. V was trimmed by 3 bases and J by 0 bases, leaving 12 bases between them. CDR1 is GTSNPN and CDR2 is SVGIG in the germline V gene (reference sequence). The CDR3 contains 15 residues. The CDR3 DNA reads TGTGCCTGGAGCAATGGCGGGCTTAGCAATCAGCCCCAGCATTTT. It codes for CAWSNGGLSNQPQHF.

The rearrangement joins TRBV4-3 to TRBJ1-6, with a weak D call TRBD1 (5 bases). The CDR3 runs 15 residues. The germline CDR1 and CDR2 sequences are LGHNA and YSLEER. V dropped 1 base and J dropped 7 bases, with 11 bases sitting between them. The CDR3 region is CASSQVAGLNSPLHF. The DNA for the CDR3 is TGCGCCAGCAGCCAAGTGGCGGGGCTGAATTCACCCCTCCACTTT.

The J gene is TRBJ1-1, the V gene TRBV12-3 or TRBV12-4, with D possibly TRBD1 on 5 matching bases. Trimming shortened V by 3 bases and J by 7 bases, and 12 bases separated the two germline ends. The CDR3 runs 13 residues. CDR3 nucleotide sequence: TGTGCCAGCAGTTTCGCCCGTCAGGGTGAAGCTTTCTTT. Translation gives CASSFARQGEAFF.

This clonotype occurred many times. This chain joins TRBV29-1 and TRBJ2-1; 9 bases agree with TRBD2. V was pared by 5 bases and J by 7 bases, with 9 bases of the junction left unmatched. CDR1 is SQVTM, CDR2 ANQGSEA, per germline. The CDR3 is 14 residues long. Written as DNA, the CDR3 is TGCAGCGTTAATGGGCGGGAGGGCCGAAATGAGCAGTTCTTC. Its translation is CSVNGREGRNEQFF.

V and J are TRBV28 and TRBJ1-1; 9 bases align to TRBD1. There are 15 residues in the CDR3. V gave up 3 bases and J gave up 6 bases; unmatched junction bases: 8. From germline, CDR1 is MDHEN and CDR2 SYDVKM. The CDR3 protein is CASSFPRGTGPEAFF. In DNA form, the CDR3 reads TGTGCCAGCAGTTTCCCCCGTGGGACAGGGCCTGAAGCTTTCTTT.

In this sample, this clonotype turned up many times. The V gene is TRBV29-1, the J gene TRBJ2-3; D might be TRBD2 (5 bases). Germline-derived CDR1 and CDR2 are SQVTM and ANQGSEA. Trimming left V 7 bases short and J 0 bases short, with 17 bases between. The CDR3 loop spans 15 amino acids. The CDR3 bases are TGCAGCGCCGCGCCTTGGAGGTTAAGCACAGATACGCAGTATTTT. It yields the protein CSAAPWRLSTDTQYF.

The chain has TRBV27 and TRBJ1-1; D possibly corresponds to TRBD1 (5 bases). The germline V gene encodes CDR1 MNHEY and CDR2 SMNVEV (reference sequence). The CDR3 length is 14 residues. V shed 2 bases and J shed 1 base, with 8 bases lying between them. CDR3 sequence (DNA): TGTGCCAGCAGTTTAATAGGACAGAACACTGAAGCTTTCTTT. It codes for CASSLIGQNTEAFF.

CDR3 region: CSAQGGTNTEAFF. CDR3 bases: TGCAGCGCCCAGGGAGGGACGAACACTGAAGCTTTCTTT. The gene calls are TRBV29-1 and TRBJ1-1; a weak D match, TRBD1 (5 bases). The CDR3 has 13 residues. V was pared by 7 bases and J by 1 base, with 13 bases between. The germline CDR1 and CDR2 sequences are SQVTM and ANQGSEA.

This clonotype was found many times. This chain connects TRBV29-1 to TRBJ1-2; 8 bases are shared with TRBD1. V dropped 7 bases and J dropped 4; count of bases not matched to a gene: 8. Germline values: CDR1 SQVTM, CDR2 ANQGSEA. This CDR3 has 13 residues. The CDR3 coding sequence is TGCAGCGCAACGACAGGGGCAAGCTATGGCTACACCTTC. This sequence encodes CSATTGASYGYTF.

The chain is built from TRBV6-2 or TRBV6-3 and TRBJ2-7; D unclear. The V gene's germline CDR1 is MNHEY and CDR2 SVGEGT. V lost 4 bases and J lost 2, with 12 bases in between. The CDR3 loop spans 14 amino acids. The CDR3 region is CASSLRVTPYEQYF. DNA for the CDR3: TGTGCCAGCAGTTTGCGAGTAACACCCTACGAGCAGTACTTC.

This chain links TRBV5-1 with TRBJ2-3, with 8 bases aligning to TRBD2. This CDR3 is built from 15 residues. Germline CDR1 and CDR2: SGHRS and YFSETQ. V lost 2 bases to trimming and J lost 4 bases; unmatched junction nucleotides: 6. In DNA form, the CDR3 reads TGCGCCAGCAGCTTTTTAGCGGGAATCGCAGATACGCAGTATTTT. Translation: CASSFLAGIADTQYF.

This clonotype was observed a few times. The rearrangement uses TRBV20-1 and TRBJ2-1, with 10 nucleotides matching TRBD2. J gave up 0 bases and V 0 bases, and 20 bases lay outside the gene matches. Germline-derived CDR1 and CDR2 are DFQATT and SNEGSKA (reference sequence). CDR3 length: 22 amino acids. The CDR3 region is CSARDPPRASGSFRSSYNEQFF. The CDR3 DNA reads as TGCAGTGCTAGAGATCCCCCTCGAGCTAGCGGGAGCTTCCGTAGCTCCTACAATGAGCAGTTCTTC.

The V gene is TRBV2, the J gene TRBJ2-7; 8 nucleotides match TRBD2. V shed 5 bases, J shed 0 bases, and the junction held 9 bases outside the gene matches. The CDR3 covers 16 residues. Germline loops: CDR1 SNHLY, CDR2 FYNNEI. CDR3: CASSSPLAGHSYEQYF. The CDR3 region has the DNA TGTGCCAGCAGTAGTCCCTTAGCGGGACACTCCTACGAGCAGTACTTC.

The V call is TRBV19, the J call TRBJ1-5, with 7 bases that match TRBD1. The V gene end was trimmed by 7 bases and the J gene end by 1 base; junction bases not matched to a gene: 7. The CDR3 is 15 residues long. Germline CDR1 is LNHDA and CDR2 is SQIVND (reference sequence). The CDR3 here is CASTTTGSSNQPQHF. Written as DNA, the CDR3 is TGTGCCAGTACCACGACAGGGTCGAGCAATCAGCCCCAGCATTTT.

The chain joins TRBV7-9 to TRBJ2-2; D assignment may be TRBD1 or TRBD2 (5 bases each). The CDR3 has 16 residues. Germline CDR1 and CDR2: SEHNR and FQNEAQ (reference sequence). V lost 0 bases and J lost 5, with 13 bases in between. CDR3 DNA sequence: TGTGCCAGCAGCTTAGCGTCGGGACGGTCAACCGGGGAGCTGTTTTTT. It translates to CASSLASGRSTGELFF.

Here the CDR3 DNA reads TGCAGTGCTAGAACCGGGACCCGGGGTAAAGCTTTCTTT. Translated: CSARTGTRGKAFF. The rearrangement uses TRBV20-1 and TRBJ1-1; D possibly corresponds to TRBD1 (5 bases). CDR3 length: 13 residues. V was clipped by 2 bases and J by 9 bases, with 16 bases between them. The germline gives CDR1 DFQATT, CDR2 SNEGSKA (reference sequence).

The chain combines TRBV11-2 with TRBJ2-1; possibly TRBD2 for D (6 bases). The germline V and J ends were trimmed by 4 bases and 7 bases, with 20 bases remaining between them. CDR1 and CDR2 from the germline V gene are SGHAT and FQNNGV. The CDR3 consists of 16 residues. The CDR3 protein is CASSSDGRPQGNEQFF. DNA of the CDR3: TGTGCCAGCAGCTCTGACGGGAGACCCCAAGGGAATGAGCAGTTCTTC.